Below are 10 T cell receptor beta chains sequenced from a single sample in a study of blood T cell repertoires in COVID-19. The data were produced by immunoSEQ multiplex PCR, yet TCRdb's version contains in-frame clones alone and is incomplete. The sample consists of under 300,000 clones, 75% to 85% of them appearing once. Input material: peripheral blood. Source of these receptors: a human donor in a cohort sampled during active COVID-19.

V gene TRBV5-1 combines with J gene TRBJ1-1; perhaps TRBD1 as D (6 bases). V was pared by 4 bases and J by 2 bases, with 15 bases between. From germline, CDR1 is SGHRS and CDR2 YFSETQ. This CDR3 has 15 residues. The CDR3 nucleotides read TGCGCCAGCAGCCCGACAGGAATAATAAACACTGAAGCTTTCTTT. Protein sequence: CASSPTGIINTEAFF.

About this clone: The same CDR3 also results from other DNA sequences found in this sample. The V and J genes are TRBV5-1 and TRBJ2-5; a weak D match, TRBD1 (6 bases). V was pared by 0 bases and J by 5 bases, with 11 bases between. The CDR3 extends over 14 amino acids. The germline gives CDR1 SGHRS, CDR2 YFSETQ. The CDR3 region has the DNA TGCGCCAGCAGCTTGGGTCTCACAGGGGAGACCCAGTACTTC. Translation: CASSLGLTGETQYF. Together with reference TRBV5-1 and TRBJ2-5, the CDR3 gives the full variable domain: KAGVTQTPRYLIKTRGQQVTLSCSPISGHRSVSWYQQTPGQGLQFLFEYFSETQRNKGNFPGRFSGRQFSNSRSEMNVSTLELGDSALYLCASSLGLTGETQYFGPGTRLLVL.

The chain joins TRBV4-1 to TRBJ1-2; tentatively, D is TRBD1 (5 bases). V was pared by 8 bases and J by 8 bases, with 27 bases between. CDR1 and CDR2 from the germline V gene are MGHRA and YSYEKL. CDR3 length: 16 amino acids. The CDR3 region has the DNA TGCGCCAGCTCAGCGGGGTTCGTACGGGGATCAGGGGGCTACACCTTC. The encoded protein is CASSAGFVRGSGGYTF.

The chain joins TRBV2 to TRBJ1-2; no reliable D call. Germline lookup yields CDR1 SNHLY and CDR2 FYNNEI. This CDR3 comprises 12 residues. The V end was cut by 1 base, the J end by 7 bases, with 7 bases between. CDR3 residues: CASSEGGGGYTF. Here the CDR3 DNA reads TGTGCCAGCAGTGAAGGGGGAGGTGGCTACACCTTC. Looking up the rest from reference TRBV2 and TRBJ1-2 gives the full variable domain: EPEVTQTPSHQVTQMGQEVILRCVPISNHLYFYWYRQILGQKVEFLVSFYNNEISEKSEIFDDQFSVERPDGSNFTLKIRSTKLEDSAMYFCASSEGGGGYTFGSGTRLTVV.

Only one count was recorded for this clone. The rearrangement links TRBV7-9 to TRBJ2-3, with a tentative D call TRBD1 (6 bases). V was cut by 10 bases and J by 2 bases, with 16 bases left in between. This CDR3 is 14 amino acids long. Per the germline V gene, CDR1 is SEHNR and CDR2 is FQNEAQ (reference sequence). For the CDR3, the DNA is TGTGCCATGGGGACACCAAAAAACACAGATACGCAGTATTTT. Protein sequence: CAMGTPKNTDTQYF.

The chain carries TRBV5-1 and TRBJ1-6; TRBD1 matches 12 bases. V shed 4 bases and J 9 bases; nucleotides not matched to a gene: 5. This CDR3 spans 15 amino acids. Germline CDR1 and CDR2: SGHRS and YFSETQ. In DNA form, the CDR3 reads TGCGCCAGCAGCCTCGGGACAGGGGGCGGTTCACCCCTCCACTTT. Protein: CASSLGTGGGSPLHF.

The chain is built from TRBV7-8 and TRBJ1-1; D not certain. The germline V gene encodes CDR1 SGHVS and CDR2 FQNEAQ. There are 15 residues in the CDR3. V dropped 2 bases and J dropped 0 bases, with 10 bases sitting between them. CDR3 sequence (DNA): TGTGCCAGCAGCTTAAAGCGGGGTATGAACACTGAAGCTTTCTTT. It encodes CASSLKRGMNTEAFF.

This chain uses TRBV6-6 with TRBJ1-5, with D perhaps matching TRBD1 (5 bases). CDR3 length: 14 residues. The ends were cut back, 5 bases at V and 4 bases at J, with 12 bases in the middle. Germline-derived CDR1 and CDR2 are MNHNY and SVGAGI (reference sequence). The CDR3: CASSAGTANQPQHF. DNA for the CDR3: TGTGCCAGCAGTGCCGGGACTGCTAATCAGCCCCAGCATTTT.

The genes are TRBV12-3 or TRBV12-4 and TRBJ1-2; D uncertain. Trimming pared 6 bases from V and 1 base from J, leaving 9 bases between. The CDR3 runs to 13 residues. The CDR3 DNA sequence: TGTGCCAGCAGGATGACTGTTAACTATGGCTACACCTTC. Protein product: CASRMTVNYGYTF.

This chain uses TRBV7-2 with TRBJ2-5; D is possibly TRBD1 (7 bases). Germline-derived CDR1 and CDR2 are SGHTA and FQGNSA. The CDR3 has 15 amino acids. Trimming left V 4 bases short and J 3 bases short, with 15 bases between. The CDR3 region is CASSSPAGTEETQYF. The CDR3 DNA reads as TGTGCCAGCAGCTCCCCCGCGGGGACAGAAGAGACCCAGTACTTC.